The 19 T cell receptor beta chains presented below share a single source sample, sequenced in a study of metastatic and nonmetastatic thyroid tumors. Patients underwent thyroid surgery, and none had received any treatment before it. TCRdb re-called the PCR reads through MiXCR. The table has over 6,500 clones, just under 30% seen once. The sample consisted of tumor tissue. These receptors all stem from a female donor with papillary thyroid cancer or a benign thyroid nodule (not recorded which). Some clones in this sample may be carry-over from other donors' samples.

As regards this clone: A junction end diverges from the germline sequence, so it may reflect a read error. The chain carries TRBV18 and TRBJ2-1, with a tentative D call TRBD1 (6 bases). CDR1 and CDR2 from the germline V gene are KGHSH and LQKENI. The length of the CDR3 is 15 residues. The CDR3 loop reads CASSPVQGRNNQQFF. CDR3 bases: TGTGCCAGCTCACCGGTTCAGGGGCGGAACAATCAGCAGTTCTTC.

In its sample, this clone is medium-sized. The chain is built from TRBV30 and TRBJ2-3; D is possibly TRBD1 (6 bases). The V end was cut by 1 base, the J end by 1 base, with 15 bases between. The CDR3 is 16 amino acids. CDR1 and CDR2 (germline): GTSNPN, SVGIG (reference sequence). The CDR3 here is CAWSGSRGGGTDTQYF. CDR3 DNA sequence: TGTGCCTGGAGTGGGAGCAGGGGTGGGGGCACAGATACGCAGTATTTT.

The chain has TRBV11-2 and TRBJ1-5, with D possibly matching TRBD1 (5 bases). The germline CDR1 and CDR2 sequences are SGHAT and FQNNGV. Trimming removed 1 base from V and 5 bases from J, with 21 bases in between. This CDR3 contains 18 residues. The CDR3 is CASSLGRNRDGRDQPQHF. CDR3 sequence (DNA): TGTGCCAGCAGCTTAGGAAGAAATCGGGACGGACGAGATCAGCCCCAGCATTTT.

The rearrangement links TRBV11-2 to TRBJ2-7; TRBD2 aligns across 8 bases. J was trimmed by 3 bases and V by 1 base; bases with no gene match: 8. Germline V gene data show CDR1 as SGHAT and CDR2 as FQNNGV. This CDR3 is built from 16 residues. The CDR3 region is CASSLGGLEVVYEQYF. Written as DNA, the CDR3 is TGTGCCAGCAGCTTAGGGGGACTAGAGGTGGTCTACGAGCAGTACTTC.

This chain uses TRBV27 with TRBJ2-7, with 11 bases fitting TRBD1. V dropped 6 bases and J dropped 6; count of bases not matched to a gene: 7. CDR3 length: 14 amino acids. Germline loops: CDR1 MNHEY, CDR2 SMNVEV (reference sequence). The CDR3 protein is CASSLLGQGAEQYF. DNA of the CDR3: TGTGCCAGCAGCCTCCTTGGACAGGGGGCCGAGCAGTACTTC.

The CDR3, as DNA: TGTGCCAGCAGCTTAGCGGTACAGGGGGCAAGTGGCAATCAGCCCCAGCATTTT. Its protein is CASSLAVQGASGNQPQHF. The chain recombines TRBV7-2 with TRBJ1-5; 9 bases align to TRBD1. V lost 0 bases and J lost 2; bases outside the gene matches: 8. The CDR3 extends over 18 amino acids. From germline, CDR1 is SGHTA and CDR2 FQGNSA.

By sample share, this clone is medium-sized. The CDR3 DNA reads as TGTGCCAGCAGTGGCCCAGGGGAATCACCCCTCCACTTT. This sequence encodes CASSGPGESPLHF. The chain has TRBV2 and TRBJ1-6, with D perhaps TRBD1 (6 bases). V lost 4 bases to trimming and J lost 10 bases, with 11 bases between them. The CDR3 is made up of 13 amino acids. The germline CDR1 and CDR2 sequences are SNHLY and FYNNEI.

The chain carries TRBV27 and TRBJ1-6; D is unclear. Germline CDR1 reads MNHEY; CDR2 reads SMNVEV (reference sequence). The ends were cut back, 6 bases at V and 0 bases at J, with 12 bases in the middle. The CDR3 length is 16 residues. The CDR3 DNA follows: TGTGCCAGCAGAAGGGAACTCCGCTCCTATAATTCACCCCTCCACTTT. It specifies CASRRELRSYNSPLHF.

This clone has a handful of counts. CDR3 in amino acids: CATGQGRNEQFF. The CDR3 nucleotides are TGTGCTACCGGACAGGGGCGCAATGAGCAGTTCTTC. This chain links TRBV2 with TRBJ2-1; 9 bases line up with TRBD1. The CDR3 spans 12 residues. Germline V CDR1 and CDR2: SNHLY, FYNNEI.

This clone was picked up a small number of times. The rearrangement links TRBV28 to TRBJ2-2; D gene unclear. Germline assignment: CDR1 MDHEN and CDR2 SYDVKM. V shed 3 bases and J shed 1 base, with 6 bases lying between them. This CDR3 region has 14 residues. CDR3 region: CASSFGQNTGELFF. CDR3 in DNA: TGTGCCAGCAGTTTTGGCCAGAACACCGGGGAGCTGTTTTTT. The full variable domain, its missing parts supplied by reference TRBV28 and TRBJ2-2, is DVKVTQSSRYLVKRTGEKVFLECVQDMDHENMFWYRQDPGLGLRLIYFSYDVKMKEKGDIPEGYSVSREKKERFSLILESASTNQTSMYLCASSFGQNTGELFFGEGSRLTVL.

This clone was recorded a few times. The chain employs TRBV6-2 or TRBV6-3 and TRBJ2-7; TRBD2 matches at 8 bases. This CDR3 is 13 amino acids long. The germline V gene encodes CDR1 MNHEY and CDR2 SVGEGT. V shed 10 bases, J shed 5 bases, and the junction held 10 bases outside the gene matches. CDR3 sequence: CATHWTSIDEQYF. The CDR3 DNA is TGTGCCACCCACTGGACTAGCATCGACGAGCAGTACTTC.

This clone was seen many times. J is TRBJ2-3 and V is TRBV7-2; 7 bases are a match to TRBD2. V lost 1 base and J lost 4; bases outside the gene matches: 5. Germline-derived CDR1 and CDR2 are SGHTA and FQGNSA. The CDR3 sequence is 15 residues long. CDR3 loop: CASSLGGGLADTQYF. CDR3 nucleotide sequence: TGTGCCAGCAGCTTAGGGGGGGGGTTGGCAGATACGCAGTATTTT.

This chain connects TRBV12-5 to TRBJ2-7, with D hard to call. CDR3 length equals 12 residues. V dropped 3 bases and J dropped 0 bases, with 3 bases sitting between them. Per germline, CDR1 LGHNT and CDR2 FRNRAP. CDR3 in DNA: TGTGCTAGTGGTTTAAACTCCTACGAGCAGTACTTC. It translates to CASGLNSYEQYF.

This chain joins TRBV28 and TRBJ1-1; maybe TRBD1 (6 bases). Germline V lookup: CDR1 MDHEN, CDR2 SYDVKM. There are 15 residues in the CDR3. V was trimmed by 4 bases and J by 0 bases, leaving 12 bases between them. This chain's CDR3 is CASSSSGTLNTEAFF. CDR3 bases: TGTGCCAGCAGTTCGTCCGGGACATTGAACACTGAAGCTTTCTTT.

Of note for this clone: The final CDR3 position lacks the conserved phenylalanine or tryptophan, pointing to a likely read error. The chain couples TRBV20-1 to TRBJ2-1, with 7 bases identical to TRBD1. Germline values: CDR1 DFQATT, CDR2 SNEGSKA (reference sequence). This CDR3 is built from 14 residues. The V segment lost 6 bases and the J segment 7 bases; nucleotides outside the gene matches: 12. CDR3 bases: TGCAGTGCCTCCCAAGGGGGCGAAGGGAATGAGCAGTTCTCC. The encoded protein is CSASQGGEGNEQFS.

This clone was counted a few times. The rearrangement uses TRBV28 and TRBJ2-7; 9 bases align to TRBD1. Germline V CDR1 and CDR2: MDHEN, SYDVKM. This CDR3 has 14 residues. V was clipped by 8 bases and J by 5 bases; unmatched bases: 10. This CDR3 is CASRRDRAANEQYF. Here the CDR3 DNA reads TGTGCCAGCCGGAGGGACAGGGCTGCCAACGAGCAGTACTTC.

About this clone itself: The same CDR3 is also encoded by other DNA sequences in this sample. The rearrangement uses TRBV28 and TRBJ2-1; 7 positions agree with TRBD1. The CDR3 length is 18 residues. With 5 bases clipped from V and 8 bases from J, the junction kept 21 bases outside the gene matches. Germline loops: CDR1 MDHEN, CDR2 SYDVKM. Here the CDR3 reads CASSKLWDSSTLAHEQFF. The CDR3 DNA reads as TGTGCCAGCAGTAAGCTATGGGACAGCTCCACCCTAGCCCATGAGCAGTTCTTC.

This clone appeared once. J is TRBJ2-5 and V is TRBV7-9; 7 positions agree with TRBD1. Germline loops: CDR1 SEHNR, CDR2 FQNEAQ (reference sequence). After removal of 11 bases from V and 0 bases from J, the junction contained 6 bases not matched to a gene. This CDR3 contains 13 residues. In DNA, the CDR3 is TGTGCCTGGTCGACAGGGAACCAAGAGACCCAGTACTTC. It encodes CAWSTGNQETQYF.

This clone is termed medium-sized. V is TRBV4-2 and J is TRBJ2-3; TRBD2 matches 9 bases. With 0 bases clipped from V and 4 bases from J, the junction kept 5 bases outside the gene matches. This CDR3 comprises 16 residues. The germline V gene has CDR1 LGHNA and CDR2 YNFKEQ. CDR3 loop: CASSQDTRGGSDTQYF. For the CDR3, the DNA is TGTGCCAGCAGCCAAGATACGCGGGGGGGCTCAGATACGCAGTATTTT.